This T cell receptor (beta chain) stems from a study of cytomegalovirus exposure and HLA in healthy donors. Findings of the study overall: Some segments of the V type, notably TRBV6-2 and TRBV6-3, were excluded as indistinguishable.

As for this clone: Antigen specificity is unknown.

V was pared by 2 bases and J by 6 bases, with 2 bases of the junction left unmatched. The CDR3 extends over 14 amino acids. Per the germline V gene, CDR1 is SGHRS and CDR2 is YFSETQ. A multiplex PCR was run with 60 Vbeta primers and 13 Jbeta primers. Generated by immunoSEQ multiplex PCR, the TCRdb table keeps only in-frame clones and is missing some. The sample yields 120,000 or so clones, roughly 86% seen once. The receptor was derived from a man in his late teens or twenties in good health and CMV-seronegative. The sequenced sample consisted of PBMCs. The chain carries TRBV5-1 and TRBJ2-1; 10 nucleotides agree with TRBD2. The CDR3 is CASSLLAGRNEQFF. Here the CDR3 DNA reads TGCGCCAGCAGCTTACTAGCGGGGCGCAATGAGCAGTTCTTC.